This T cell receptor (beta chain) was identified during a study of blood T cell repertoires in COVID-19. Overall study context: There were acute and convalescent COVID-19 samples, and they came from the United States, Italy and Spain. In each case, the material was cDNA or gDNA derived from T cells, B-cell-depleted T cells, or PBMCs.

Trimming removed 0 bases from V and 5 bases from J, with 17 bases in between. This CDR3 contains 16 residues. Germline V gene lookup returns CDR1 SGHRS and CDR2 YFSETQ. Per the authors' pipeline: Counts of nucleated cells, estimated from reference gene primer amplification, were obtained. Profiled with immunoSEQ multiplex PCR; TCRdb holds only in-frame clones, not every one. Clone size and the V and J calls come from that table; the DNA yielded D and trimming. The sample records some 250,000 clones, approximately 86% being singletons. The J gene is TRBJ2-5, the V gene TRBV5-1; D possibly corresponds to TRBD1 (5 bases). The clonotype was recovered from a woman in her twenties or thirties with acute or convalescent COVID-19. The sequenced sample consisted of peripheral blood. CDR3 sequence (DNA): TGCGCCAGCAGCTTGGCCATCCAGGGTACCCCGGAGACCCAGTACTTC. This codes for CASSLAIQGTPETQYF.